Listed here are 4 T cell receptor beta chains from one sample, sequenced in a study of blood T cells in healthy people across ages (dated by TCRdb to 2015 to 2017). Library generation was performed with 5' RACE. Instrument on record: Illumina HiSeq 2500. A second PCR of about 7 to 12 cycles was run with a J-beta primer mix and a sample-barcoded 5' primer. TCRdb reanalyzed the raw reads on its own, using fastp at Q25 for trimming and MiXCR for clone calling, and kept in-frame beta chains. Under each unique CDR3 protein, matching rows form one entry showing the most common genes and DNA. This sample gives more than 650,000 distinct CDR3 sequences in total; approximately 22% of them show up just once. The top ten hold roughly a fifth of the sample. Sequencing used blood. All receptors derive from a man in his 70s in good health.

The sample holds many counts of this clonotype. The J gene is TRBJ2-1, the V gene TRBV4-1; D is ambiguous. The CDR3 is made up of 18 amino acids. V lost 2 bases, J lost 1 base, and 18 bases lay in between. Looked up from germline, CDR1 is MGHRA and CDR2 is YSYEKL. For the CDR3, the DNA is TGCGCCAGCAGCCAAAGGTTGGAGCCAACCATTTCCTACAATGAGCAGTTCTTC. Amino acid sequence: CASSQRLEPTISYNEQFF.

In this sample, this clonotype turned up a few times. The gene calls are TRBV12-3 or TRBV12-4 and TRBJ2-5, with D maybe TRBD1 (6 bases). The CDR3 totals 15 residues. The V gene lost 6 bases and the J gene lost 7 bases, with 21 bases spanning the gap. CDR3 in amino acids: CASRYSAGALGTQYF. The CDR3 DNA reads TGTGCCAGCAGATACTCAGCAGGGGCGCTGGGGACCCAGTACTTC.

This clonotype has only a few counts. J is TRBJ2-4 and V is TRBV5-5, with unresolved D. This CDR3 is 14 amino acids long. V lost 5 bases to trimming and J lost 9 bases, with 18 bases between them. The germline V gene encodes CDR1 SGHKS and CDR2 YYEKEE (reference sequence). The CDR3 DNA reads as TGTGCCAGCAGTGCCCAGACCCCCTTAGGCATTCAGTACTTC. Residues: CASSAQTPLGIQYF.

This sequence joins TRBV20-1 and TRBJ2-1; TRBD2 might be the D (6 bases). Trimming removed 3 bases at V and 5 bases at J, with 11 bases between. The CDR3 extends over 13 amino acids. CDR1 is DFQATT, CDR2 SNEGSKA, per germline (reference sequence). In nucleotides, the CDR3 is TGCAGTGCTAGCGGAGGGGTTGACAATGAGCAGTTCTTC. Translating it yields CSASGGVDNEQFF.